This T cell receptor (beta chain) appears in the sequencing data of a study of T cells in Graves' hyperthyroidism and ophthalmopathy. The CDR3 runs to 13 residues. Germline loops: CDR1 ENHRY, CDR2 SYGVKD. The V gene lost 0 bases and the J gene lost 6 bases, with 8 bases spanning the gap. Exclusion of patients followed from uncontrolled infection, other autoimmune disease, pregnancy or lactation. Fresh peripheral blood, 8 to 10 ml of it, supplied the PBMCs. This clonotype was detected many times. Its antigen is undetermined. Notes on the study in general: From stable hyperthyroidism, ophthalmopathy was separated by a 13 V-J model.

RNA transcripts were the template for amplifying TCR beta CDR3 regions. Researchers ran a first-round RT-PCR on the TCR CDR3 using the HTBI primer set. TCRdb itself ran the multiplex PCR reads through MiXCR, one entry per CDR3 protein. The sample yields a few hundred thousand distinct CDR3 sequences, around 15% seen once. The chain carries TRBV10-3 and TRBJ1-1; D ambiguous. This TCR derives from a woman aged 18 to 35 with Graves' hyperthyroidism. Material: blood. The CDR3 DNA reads TGTGCCATCAGTGAGTCAGGCACAGCTGAAGCTTTCTTT. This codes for CAISESGTAEAFF.